This T cell receptor (beta chain) was sequenced during a study of early T cells in non-severe SARS-CoV-2 infection. Study at large: Sequencing of bulk RNA from unsorted whole blood was done, without chain pairing. Study results and caveats: In VDJdb matching, anti-spike CD8 responses were favored while private and CD4 specificities went missing.

In its sample, this clonotype was seen many times. No antigen is known for it. Unique molecular identifier tags were affixed to discrete cDNA molecules. Each CDR3 protein gets one entry after TCRdb re-called the 5' RACE reads with MiXCR. The repertoire holds about 130,000 distinct CDR3 sequences, about 15% seen once, with 20% to 25% in the top ten. The CDR3 extends over 15 amino acids. The ends were cut back, 1 base at V and 0 bases at J, with 8 bases in the middle. The germline CDR1 and CDR2 sequences are SGHRS and YFSETQ. The specimen was whole blood. The clonotype originates from an adult who was a healthcare worker with PCR-confirmed SARS-CoV-2 infection or an uninfected control (not recorded which). V is TRBV5-1 and J is TRBJ1-5; D may be TRBD1 (5 bases). The CDR3 protein is CASSLLGDSNQPQHF. Here the CDR3 DNA reads TGCGCCAGCAGCTTGTTGGGGGATAGCAATCAGCCCCAGCATTTT.